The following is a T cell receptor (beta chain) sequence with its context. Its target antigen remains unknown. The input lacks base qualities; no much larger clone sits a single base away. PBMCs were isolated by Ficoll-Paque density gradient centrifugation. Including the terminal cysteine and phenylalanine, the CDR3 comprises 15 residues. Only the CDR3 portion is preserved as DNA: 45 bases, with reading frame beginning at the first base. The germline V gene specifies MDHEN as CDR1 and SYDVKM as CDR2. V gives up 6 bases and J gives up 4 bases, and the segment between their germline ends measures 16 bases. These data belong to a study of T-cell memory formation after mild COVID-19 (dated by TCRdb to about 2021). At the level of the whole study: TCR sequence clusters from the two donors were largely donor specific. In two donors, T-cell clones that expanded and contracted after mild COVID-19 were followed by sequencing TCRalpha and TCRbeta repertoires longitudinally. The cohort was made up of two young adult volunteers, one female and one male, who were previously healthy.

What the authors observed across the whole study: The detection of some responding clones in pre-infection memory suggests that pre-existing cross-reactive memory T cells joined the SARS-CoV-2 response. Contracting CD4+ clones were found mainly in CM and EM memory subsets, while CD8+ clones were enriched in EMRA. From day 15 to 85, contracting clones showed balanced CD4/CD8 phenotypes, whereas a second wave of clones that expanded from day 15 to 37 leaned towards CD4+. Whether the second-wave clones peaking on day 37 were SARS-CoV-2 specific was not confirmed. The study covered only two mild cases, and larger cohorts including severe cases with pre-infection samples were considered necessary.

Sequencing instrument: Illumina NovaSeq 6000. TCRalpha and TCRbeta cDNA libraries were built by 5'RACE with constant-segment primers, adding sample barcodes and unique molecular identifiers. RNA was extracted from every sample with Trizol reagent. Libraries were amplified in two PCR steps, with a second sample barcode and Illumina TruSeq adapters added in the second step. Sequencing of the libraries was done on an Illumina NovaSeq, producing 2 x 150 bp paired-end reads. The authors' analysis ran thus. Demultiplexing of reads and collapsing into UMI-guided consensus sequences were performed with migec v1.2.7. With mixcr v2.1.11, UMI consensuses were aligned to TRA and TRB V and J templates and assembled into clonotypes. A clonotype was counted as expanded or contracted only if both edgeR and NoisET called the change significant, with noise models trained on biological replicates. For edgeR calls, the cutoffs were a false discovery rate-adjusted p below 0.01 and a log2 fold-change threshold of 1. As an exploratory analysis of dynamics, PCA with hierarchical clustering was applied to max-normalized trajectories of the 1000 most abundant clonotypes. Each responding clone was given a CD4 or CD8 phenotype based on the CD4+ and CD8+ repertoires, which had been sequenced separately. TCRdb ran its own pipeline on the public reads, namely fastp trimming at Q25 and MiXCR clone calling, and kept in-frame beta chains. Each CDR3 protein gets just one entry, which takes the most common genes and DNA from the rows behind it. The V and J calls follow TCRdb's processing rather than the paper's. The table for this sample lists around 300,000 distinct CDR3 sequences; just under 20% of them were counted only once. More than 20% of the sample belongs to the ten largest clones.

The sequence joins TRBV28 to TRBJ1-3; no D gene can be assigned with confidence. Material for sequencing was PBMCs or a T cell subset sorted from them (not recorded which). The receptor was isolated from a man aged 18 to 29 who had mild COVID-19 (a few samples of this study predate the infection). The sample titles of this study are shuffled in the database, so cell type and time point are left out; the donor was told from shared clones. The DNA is TGTGCCAGCAGCCAACGCCGAGGAGTGGGAAACACCATATATTTT. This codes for CASSQRRGVGNTIYF.